This TCR beta chain was documented in a study of shared clonotypes between healthy human individuals. Study background: For every donor, three CD4 naive, three CD4 memory, two CD8 naive and one CD8 memory plates were used.

The V gene's germline CDR1 is MNHEY and CDR2 SMNVEV (reference sequence). CDR3 length: 14 residues. The V end lost 2 bases, the J end lost 4 bases, and 11 bases lay between the germline ends. Details on this clone: Its specificity is unknown.

Libraries were prepared by immunoSEQ multiplex PCR; TCRdb keeps only in-frame clonotypes and omits some of them. The table records some 2,000,000 clones, approximately 94% of them present only once. Study-level points and caveats: Naive subsets generally had larger estimated richness than memory subsets. Rarefaction demonstrated incomplete sorted-subset sequencing despite large depth.

The source of this sequence is a young man in good health. The rearrangement uses TRBV27 and TRBJ1-1; perhaps TRBD1 as D (6 bases). The sequenced sample consisted of naive CD4+ T cells sorted from blood. The subset: CD45RA+ positively selected. CDR3 sequence reads: CASSLVGQSTEAFF. Here the CDR3 DNA reads TGTGCCAGCAGTTTAGTCGGACAGTCCACTGAAGCTTTCTTT.